The TCR beta chain described here comes from a study of cytomegalovirus exposure and HLA in healthy donors. This CDR3 has 15 amino acids. After removal of 3 bases from V and 1 base from J, the junction contained 5 bases not matched to a gene. Per germline, CDR1 SEHNR and CDR2 FQNEAQ (reference sequence). Study observations and caveats: Cytomegalovirus status was reportedly diagnosed by the classifier with high sensitivity and specificity. First-cohort TCR clusters were later found to tend to co-occur in the roughly 130 validation repertoires. Three of the chains that were CMV-associated were confirmed in vitro to be specific for CMV antigens.

Comment on this clone: No antigen is known for it.

Clones were sequenced by immunoSEQ multiplex PCR, and TCRdb holds only the in-frame ones, with some missing. The profile shows 200,000 to 300,000 clones, 75% to 90% of them singletons. Donors were drawn from the approximately 120-subject validation cohort, separate from the roughly 670-subject first cohort. This TCR derives from a woman aged 25 to 39 in good health and CMV-seropositive. Sequencing was carried out using PBMCs. The rearrangement uses TRBV7-9 and TRBJ2-7, with 8 nucleotides matching TRBD1. The CDR3 DNA reads TGTGCCAGCAGCTTCTCAGACAGGGGATCCTACGAGCAGTACTTC. Its translation: CASSFSDRGSYEQYF.